This T cell receptor (beta chain) was identified in a study of OX40 agonist ivuxolimab in advanced cancers. Study in general: People who had prior anti-PD-1, anti-PD-L1 or anti-CTLA-4 therapy could take part, and around 39% had some. Whole-study findings and limits: At doses 0.1 to 3.0 mg/kg, CD4+ and CD8+ clones expanded. Expanded clones belonging to CD8+ T cells outnumbered, on average, those of CD4+.

The germline V gene encodes CDR1 SGDLS and CDR2 YYNGEE. The CDR3 loop spans 15 amino acids. The ends were cut back, 4 bases at V and 5 bases at J, with 15 bases in the middle. Using immunoSEQ multiplex PCR, the repertoire was profiled, and TCRdb retains in-frame clones only, with some absent. The sample shows around 62,000 clones, roughly 84% of them seen only once. In regard to this clone: As yet, its antigen is unknown.

The rearrangement links TRBV9 to TRBJ1-4; D uncertain. The receptor was isolated from an adult with an advanced solid tumor such as melanoma, head and neck, liver or kidney cancer. The sample here was CD4+ or CD8+ T cells sorted from blood, taken in a trial of the OX40 agonist ivuxolimab. The CDR3 loop reads CASSLDAGLNEKLFF. The CDR3 DNA reads TGTGCCAGCAGCTTGGATGCAGGACTAAATGAAAAACTGTTTTTT.